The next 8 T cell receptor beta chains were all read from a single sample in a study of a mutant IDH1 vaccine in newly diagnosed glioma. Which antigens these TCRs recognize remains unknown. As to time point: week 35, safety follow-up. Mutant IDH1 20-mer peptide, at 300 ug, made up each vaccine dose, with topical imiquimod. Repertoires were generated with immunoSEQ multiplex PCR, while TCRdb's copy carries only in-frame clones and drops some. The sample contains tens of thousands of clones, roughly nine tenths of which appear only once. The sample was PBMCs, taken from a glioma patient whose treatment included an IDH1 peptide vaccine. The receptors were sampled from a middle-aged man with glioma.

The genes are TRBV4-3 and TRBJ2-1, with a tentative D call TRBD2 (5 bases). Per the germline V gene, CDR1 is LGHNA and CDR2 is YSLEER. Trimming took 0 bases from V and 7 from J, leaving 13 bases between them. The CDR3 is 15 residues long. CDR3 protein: CASSQEGRGWNEQFF. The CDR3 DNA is TGCGCCAGCAGCCAAGAGGGCCGAGGGTGGAATGAGCAGTTCTTC.

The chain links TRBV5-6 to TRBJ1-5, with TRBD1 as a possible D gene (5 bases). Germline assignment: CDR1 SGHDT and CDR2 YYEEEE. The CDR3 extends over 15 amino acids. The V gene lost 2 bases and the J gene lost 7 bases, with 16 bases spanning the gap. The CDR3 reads CASSFFHQGGQPQHF. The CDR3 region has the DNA TGTGCCAGCAGCTTCTTCCACCAGGGCGGACAGCCCCAGCATTTT.

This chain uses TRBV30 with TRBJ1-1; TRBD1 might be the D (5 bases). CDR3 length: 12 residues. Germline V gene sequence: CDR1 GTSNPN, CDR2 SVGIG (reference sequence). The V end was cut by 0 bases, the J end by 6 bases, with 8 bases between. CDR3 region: CAWSVQAPEAFF. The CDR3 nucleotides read TGTGCCTGGAGTGTACAGGCCCCTGAAGCTTTCTTT.

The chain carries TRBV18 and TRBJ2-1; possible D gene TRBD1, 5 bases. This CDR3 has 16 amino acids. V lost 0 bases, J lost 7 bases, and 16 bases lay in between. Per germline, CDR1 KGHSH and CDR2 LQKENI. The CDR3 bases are TGTGCCAGCTCACCACCCGGGTTCTCCAGGGTGAATGAGCAGTTCTTC. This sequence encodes CASSPPGFSRVNEQFF.

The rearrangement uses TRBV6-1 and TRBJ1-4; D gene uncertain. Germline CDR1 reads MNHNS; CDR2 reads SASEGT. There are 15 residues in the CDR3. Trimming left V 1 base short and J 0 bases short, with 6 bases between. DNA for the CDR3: TGTGCCAGCAGTGAAGTTGGATCAACTAATGAAAAACTGTTTTTT. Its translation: CASSEVGSTNEKLFF.

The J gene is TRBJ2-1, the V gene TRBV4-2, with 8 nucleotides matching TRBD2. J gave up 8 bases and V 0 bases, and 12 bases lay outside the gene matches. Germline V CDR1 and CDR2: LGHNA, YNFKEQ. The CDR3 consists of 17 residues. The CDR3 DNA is TGTGCCAGCAGCCAAGATCGAGCCAGCGGGAGAGGCGATGAGCAGTTCTTC. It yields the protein CASSQDRASGRGDEQFF.

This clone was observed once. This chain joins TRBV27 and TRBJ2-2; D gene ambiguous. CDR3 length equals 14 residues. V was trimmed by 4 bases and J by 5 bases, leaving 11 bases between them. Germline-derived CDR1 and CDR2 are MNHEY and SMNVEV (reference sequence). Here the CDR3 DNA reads TGTGCCAGCAGTTCCCGGGTTACGACCGGGGAGCTGTTTTTT. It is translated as CASSSRVTTGELFF.

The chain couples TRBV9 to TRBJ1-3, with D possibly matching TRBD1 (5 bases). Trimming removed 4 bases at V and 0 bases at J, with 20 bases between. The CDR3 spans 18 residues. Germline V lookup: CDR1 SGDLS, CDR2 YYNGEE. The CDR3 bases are TGTGCCAGCAGCCCTCAATCGGGACGGGGGAGCTCTGGAAACACCATATATTTT. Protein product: CASSPQSGRGSSGNTIYF.